These 16 T cell receptor beta chains were sequenced from one sample in a study of shared clonotypes between healthy human individuals. The repertoire was sequenced with immunoSEQ multiplex PCR; TCRdb's copy has only in-frame clones and lacks some. The repertoire includes some 2.3 million clones, 90% to 95% of them detected once, and roughly 0.36% sits in the top ten. Sequenced material: naive CD4+ T cells from PBMCs. Subset of the sample: CD45RA+ positively selected. The receptors here all came from a man between 18 and 35 years old in good health. Some clones in this sample may be carry-over from other donors' samples.

This clone was recorded once. The V call is TRBV6-1, the J call TRBJ2-3, with D hard to call. With 5 bases removed from V and 4 bases from J, the gap between germline ends came to 10 bases. Germline V gene lookup returns CDR1 MNHNS and CDR2 SASEGT. There are 13 residues in the CDR3. The CDR3: CASSINTPDTQYF. CDR3 nucleotides: TGTGCCAGCAGTATAAACACACCAGATACGCAGTATTTT.

The chain carries TRBV6-5 and TRBJ2-2; the D gene is possibly TRBD2 (5 bases). The CDR3 has 15 residues. Trimming removed 2 bases from V and 3 bases from J, with 10 bases in between. Germline CDR1 is MNHEY and CDR2 is SVGAGI. CDR3 loop: CASSYEGLDTGELFF. CDR3 nucleotide sequence: TGTGCCAGCAGTTACGAGGGTTTGGACACCGGGGAGCTGTTTTTT.

The chain employs TRBV21-1 and TRBJ1-4; whether TRBD1, the table's D call, matches the DNA was not checked. TRBV21-1 is assigned pseudogene status. The CDR3 length is 20 residues. CDR3 protein: CASSKKTRTPGQGLNEKLFF. CDR3 DNA: TGTGCCAGCAGCAAAAAAACGAGGACCCCGGGACAGGGGCTTAATGAAAAACTGTTTTTT.

The gene calls are TRBV19 and TRBJ1-2; D may be TRBD1 (6 bases). Deletions cut 3 bases from V and 6 bases from J, with 14 bases between. Germline CDR1 LNHDA, CDR2 SQIVND (reference sequence). The CDR3 contains 14 residues. The CDR3 reads CASSIYQGIDGYTF. Written as DNA, the CDR3 is TGTGCCAGTAGTATCTATCAGGGGATAGATGGCTACACCTTC.

The chain recombines TRBV21-1 with TRBJ2-7; whether TRBD2, the table's D call, matches the DNA was not checked. TRBV21-1 is deemed a pseudogene. This CDR3 has 14 residues. The CDR3 bases are TGTGCCAGCAGCTTCATCCGAGGGAGGTACGAGCAGTACTTC. It is translated as CASSFIRGRYEQYF.

The V gene is TRBV28, the J gene TRBJ1-4, with 8 bases fitting TRBD1. There are 14 residues in the CDR3. Germline V gene sequence: CDR1 MDHEN, CDR2 SYDVKM. J gave up 4 bases and V 6 bases, and 4 bases lay outside the gene matches. The CDR3 protein is CASRMGQVNEKLFF. The CDR3 coding sequence is TGTGCCAGCAGAATGGGACAGGTTAATGAAAAACTGTTTTTT. Full variable domain (missing parts from reference TRBV28 and TRBJ1-4): DVKVTQSSRYLVKRTGEKVFLECVQDMDHENMFWYRQDPGLGLRLIYFSYDVKMKEKGDIPEGYSVSREKKERFSLILESASTNQTSMYLCASRMGQVNEKLFFGSGTQLSVL.

CDR3: CASSLRAGANTGELFF. DNA of the CDR3: TGTGCCAGCAGCTTAAGGGCGGGGGCTAACACCGGGGAGCTGTTTTTT. This chain joins TRBV7-8 and TRBJ2-2, with D perhaps matching TRBD2 (7 bases). The CDR3 contains 16 residues. The germline CDR1 and CDR2 sequences are SGHVS and FQNEAQ. V lost 2 bases, J lost 2 bases, and 12 bases lay in between. Based on the CDR3 plus reference TRBV7-8 and TRBJ2-2, the full variable domain is GAGVSQSPRYKVAKRGQDVALRCDPISGHVSLFWYQQALGQGPEFLTYFQNEAQLDKSGLPSDRFFAERPEGSVSTLKIQRTQQEDSAVYLCASSLRAGANTGELFFGEGSRLTVL.

The rearrangement links TRBV6-6 to TRBJ1-5, with D unresolved. Trimming shortened V by 6 bases and J by 3 bases, and 12 bases separated the two germline ends. Germline-derived CDR1 and CDR2 are MNHNY and SVGAGI (reference sequence). The CDR3 runs 14 residues. CDR3 nucleotides: TGTGCCAGCAGACAAGGACTGTACAATCAGCCCCAGCATTTT. This encodes CASRQGLYNQPQHF.

V and J are TRBV28 and TRBJ2-7; no firm D call. The V gene's germline CDR1 is MDHEN and CDR2 SYDVKM. V lost 4 bases to trimming and J lost 3 bases, with 16 bases between them. This CDR3 region has 15 residues. This chain's CDR3 is CASSSIRTGIYEQYF. DNA for the CDR3: TGTGCCAGCAGTTCTATTCGGACGGGTATCTACGAGCAGTACTTC.

This clone was seen once. CDR3 in DNA: TGTGCCAGCAGGTCGGGAGCGGTCGGGGAGCTGTTTTTT. Amino acids: CASRSGAVGELFF. The rearrangement joins TRBV27 to TRBJ2-2; D might be TRBD2 (6 bases). V lost 6 bases and J 7 bases, leaving 12 bases between the germline ends. This CDR3 is 13 amino acids long. Germline loops: CDR1 MNHEY, CDR2 SMNVEV (reference sequence).

This clone was seen only once. The rearrangement links TRBV6-1 to TRBJ2-7; D is undetermined. The V gene lost 1 base and the J gene lost 0 bases, with 7 bases spanning the gap. This CDR3 has 14 residues. Germline CDR1 MNHNS, CDR2 SASEGT. CDR3 in amino acids: CASSEVPSSYEQYF. The CDR3 nucleotides are TGTGCCAGCAGTGAAGTACCAAGCTCCTACGAGCAGTACTTC.

The chain has TRBV5-1 and TRBJ2-4; TRBD2 matches at 14 bases. Germline lookup yields CDR1 SGHRS and CDR2 YFSETQ. The V and J ends lost 2 bases and 3 bases, in that order; junction bases with no gene match: 10. The CDR3 runs to 19 residues. CDR3 coding DNA: TGCGCCAGCAGCTTCTTTTTACGGACTAGCGGGAGGTACAAAAACATTCAGTACTTC. Translation: CASSFFLRTSGRYKNIQYF. The whole variable domain, remainder taken from reference TRBV5-1 and TRBJ2-4, is KAGVTQTPRYLIKTRGQQVTLSCSPISGHRSVSWYQQTPGQGLQFLFEYFSETQRNKGNFPGRFSGRQFSNSRSEMNVSTLELGDSALYLCASSFFLRTSGRYKNIQYFGAGTRLSVL.

This rearrangement joins TRBV5-1 to TRBJ2-2; TRBD2 is a possible D gene (6 bases). CDR3 size: 14 residues. CDR1 is SGHRS and CDR2 is YFSETQ in the germline V gene. Trimming took off 3 bases at V and 4 bases at J, with 10 bases between the two ends. The CDR3 coding sequence is TGCGCCAGCAGCTCCGGAGGGCTCACCGGGGAGCTGTTTTTT. Translated, it gives CASSSGGLTGELFF. The entire variable domain, with the rest obtained from reference TRBV5-1 and TRBJ2-2, is as follows: KAGVTQTPRYLIKTRGQQVTLSCSPISGHRSVSWYQQTPGQGLQFLFEYFSETQRNKGNFPGRFSGRQFSNSRSEMNVSTLELGDSALYLCASSSGGLTGELFFGEGSRLTVL.

The chain is built from TRBV5-1 and TRBJ2-5, with D perhaps TRBD1 (5 bases). The length of the CDR3 is 14 residues. The V gene lost 5 bases and the J gene lost 5 bases, with 16 bases spanning the gap. Germline CDR1 is SGHRS and CDR2 is YFSETQ. In DNA form, the CDR3 reads TGCGCCAGCAGGGTGGGGTCAGGGCTTGAGACCCAGTACTTC. Amino acid sequence: CASRVGSGLETQYF.

This sequence joins TRBV6-6 and TRBJ1-2; D gene ambiguous. CDR1 and CDR2 (germline): MNHNY, SVGAGI (reference sequence). CDR3 length: 13 residues. V was trimmed by 5 bases and J by 4 bases, leaving 11 bases between them. CDR3 nucleotide sequence: TGTGCCAGCAGTCACAGCCATGTCTATGGCTACACCTTC. Protein sequence: CASSHSHVYGYTF.

The chain uses TRBV5-5 and TRBJ2-7; perhaps D is TRBD1 or TRBD2 (5 bases each). The CDR3 has 15 amino acids. Looked up from germline, CDR1 is SGHKS and CDR2 is YYEKEE (reference sequence). V was trimmed by 3 bases and J by 4 bases, leaving 17 bases between them. The CDR3 DNA reads TGTGCCAGCAGCTCCGGCTCCGGGGCCTGGTACGAGCAGTACTTC. This encodes CASSSGSGAWYEQYF. Full variable domain (remainder filled in from reference TRBV5-5 and TRBJ2-7): DAGVTQSPTHLIKTRGQQVTLRCSPISGHKSVSWYQQVLGQGPQFIFQYYEKEERGRGNFPDRFSARQFPNYSSELNVNALLLGDSALYLCASSSGSGAWYEQYFGPGTRLTVT.